These T cell receptor beta chains were read from a single sample in a study of PD-1 blockade in classical Hodgkin lymphoma. This table comes from immunoSEQ multiplex PCR, and its TCRdb copy is limited to in-frame clones, with some not included. This sample has 10,000 to 15,000 clones; almost 90% occur once, and the top ten carry 0.5% to 0.65%. The specimen was CD4+ T cells from blood, collected at baseline. The source of these receptors is a human donor with classical Hodgkin lymphoma. CDR3s include the opening cysteine and the closing phenylalanine or tryptophan. A D gene is named only where the DNA matches it firmly. Not all rows give a size; the values are once, few, many and, for expanded clones, a class.

d_call	clone_size	j_call	v_call	cdr3_aa	cdr3_nt
.	.	TRBJ1-6	TRBV29-1	CSVADSRDTPLHF	TGCAGCGTTGCGGACAGTCGGGACACACCCCTCCACTTT
TRBD2	.	TRBJ2-1	TRBV28	CASRTGTSSSEQFF	TGTGCCAGCAGGACCGGGACTAGCTCTTCTGAGCAGTTCTTC
.	.	TRBJ2-7	TRBV7-8	CASSSRGIHEQYF	TGTGCCAGCAGCAGCAGGGGAATCCACGAGCAGTACTTC
.	.	TRBJ1-2	TRBV28	CASSSWQESPSGYTF	TGTGCCAGCAGTTCTTGGCAAGAATCCCCCTCTGGCTACACCTTC
TRBD1	few	TRBJ1-1	TRBV7-9	CASSLTGAPTEAFF	TGTGCCAGCAGCTTAACAGGGGCTCCCACTGAAGCTTTCTTT
.	.	TRBJ2-5	TRBV7-7	CASSLATGGETQYF	TGTGCTAGCAGCTTGGCGACGGGCGGAGAGACCCAGTACTTC
TRBD1	.	TRBJ1-6	TRBV6-1	CASSERGQGAYNSPLHF	TGTGCCAGCAGTGAAAGGGGACAGGGGGCCTATAATTCACCCCTCCACTTT
TRBD2	.	TRBJ2-7	TRBV28	CASSPPTGAGGSYEQYF	TGTGCCAGCAGTCCACCGACGGGAGCGGGAGGCTCCTACGAGCAGTACTTC
.	.	TRBJ1-5	TRBV27	CASSLQGTGNQPQHF	TGTGCCAGCAGTTTGCAGGGGACGGGCAATCAGCCCCAGCATTTT
TRBD2	.	TRBJ2-1	TRBV6-5	CASSYTGTSRNEQFF	TGTGCCAGCAGTTACACCGGGACTAGCAGGAATGAGCAGTTCTTC
.	.	TRBJ2-5	TRBV6-1	CASRASETQYF	TGTGCCAGCAGGGCCTCAGAGACCCAGTACTTC
.	.	TRBJ2-5	TRBV19	CASRDGQETQYF	TGTGCCAGCCGGGACGGCCAAGAGACCCAGTACTTC
.	.	TRBJ1-6	TRBV6-5	CASSYGDSPLHF	TGTGCCAGCAGTTACGGGGATTCACCCCTCCACTTT
.	.	TRBJ2-7	TRBV28	CASSPHRVGVEQYF	TGTGCCAGCAGTCCCCACAGGGTTGGGGTCGAGCAGTACTTC
TRBD2	.	TRBJ2-5	TRBV28	CASRRGGLDFIETQYF	TGTGCCAGCAGGCGGGGGGGCCTGGATTTTATAGAGACCCAGTACTTC
TRBD1	.	TRBJ2-6	TRBV5-4	CASSLQGAGANVLTF	TGTGCCAGCAGCCTACAGGGGGCAGGGGCCAACGTCCTGACTTTC
TRBD2	.	TRBJ2-3	TRBV5-5	CASSLGTSGGKSTDTQYF	TGTGCCAGCAGCTTGGGGACTAGCGGGGGGAAAAGCACAGATACGCAGTATTTT
.	.	TRBJ2-5	TRBV2	CASTPTKTQYF	TGTGCCAGCACGCCCACGAAGACCCAGTACTTC